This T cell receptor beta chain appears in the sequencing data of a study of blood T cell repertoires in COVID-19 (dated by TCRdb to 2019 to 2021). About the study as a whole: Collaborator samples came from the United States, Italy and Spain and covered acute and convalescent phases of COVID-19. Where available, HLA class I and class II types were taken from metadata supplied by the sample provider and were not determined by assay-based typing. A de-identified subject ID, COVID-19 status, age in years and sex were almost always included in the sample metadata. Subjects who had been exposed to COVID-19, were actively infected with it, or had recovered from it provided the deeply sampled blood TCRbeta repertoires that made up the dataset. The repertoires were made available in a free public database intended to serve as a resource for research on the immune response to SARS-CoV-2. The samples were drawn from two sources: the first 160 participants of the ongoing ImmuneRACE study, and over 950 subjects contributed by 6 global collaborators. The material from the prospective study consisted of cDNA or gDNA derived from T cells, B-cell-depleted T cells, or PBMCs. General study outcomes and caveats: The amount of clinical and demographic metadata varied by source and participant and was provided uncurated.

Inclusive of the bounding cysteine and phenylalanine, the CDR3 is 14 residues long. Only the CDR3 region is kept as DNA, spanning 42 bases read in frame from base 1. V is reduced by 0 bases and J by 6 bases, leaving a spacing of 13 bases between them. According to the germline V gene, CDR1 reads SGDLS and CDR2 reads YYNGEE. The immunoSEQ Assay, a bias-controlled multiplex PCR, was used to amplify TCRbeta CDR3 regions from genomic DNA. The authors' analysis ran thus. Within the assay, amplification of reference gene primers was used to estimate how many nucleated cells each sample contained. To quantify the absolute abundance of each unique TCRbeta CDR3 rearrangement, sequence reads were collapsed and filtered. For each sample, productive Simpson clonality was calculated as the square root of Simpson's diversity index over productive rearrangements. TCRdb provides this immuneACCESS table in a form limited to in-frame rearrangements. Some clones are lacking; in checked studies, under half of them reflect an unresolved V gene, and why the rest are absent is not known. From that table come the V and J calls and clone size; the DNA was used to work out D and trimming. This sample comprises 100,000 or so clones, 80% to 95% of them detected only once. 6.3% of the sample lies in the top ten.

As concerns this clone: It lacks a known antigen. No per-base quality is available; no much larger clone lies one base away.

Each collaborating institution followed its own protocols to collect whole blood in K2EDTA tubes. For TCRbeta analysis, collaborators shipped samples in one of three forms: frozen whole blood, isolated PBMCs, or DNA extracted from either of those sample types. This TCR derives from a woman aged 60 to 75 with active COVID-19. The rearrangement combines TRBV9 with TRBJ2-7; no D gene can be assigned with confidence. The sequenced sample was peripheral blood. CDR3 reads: CASSVDPNNPEQYF. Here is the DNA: TGTGCCAGCAGCGTAGACCCGAACAACCCCGAGCAGTACTTC.